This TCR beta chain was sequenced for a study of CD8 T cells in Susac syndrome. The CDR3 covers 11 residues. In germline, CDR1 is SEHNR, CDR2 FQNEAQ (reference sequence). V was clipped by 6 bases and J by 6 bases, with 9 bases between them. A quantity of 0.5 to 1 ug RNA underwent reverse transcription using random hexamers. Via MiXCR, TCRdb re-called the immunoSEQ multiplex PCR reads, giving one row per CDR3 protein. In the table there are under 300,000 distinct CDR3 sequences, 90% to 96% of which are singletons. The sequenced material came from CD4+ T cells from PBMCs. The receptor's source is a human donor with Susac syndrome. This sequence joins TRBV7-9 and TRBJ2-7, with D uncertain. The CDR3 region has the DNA TGTGCCAGCAGTTCTGCAGTCGAGCAGTACTTC. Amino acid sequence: CASSSAVEQYF.